What follows is one T cell receptor (beta chain) and its context. What it binds is unknown. Sample-barcoded 5' priming and a J-beta primer mix drove a second PCR of about 6 to 12 cycles. TCRdb fed the 5' RACE reads into MiXCR, producing one record per CDR3 protein. In the table there are 850,000 to 1,000,000 distinct CDR3 sequences, 51% of which are singletons. PBMCs, at least 6 million per sample, were isolated. This sample is part of a study of blood T cells in healthy people across ages. Findings and caveats of the study: Considered underestimates were the diversity estimates obtained from one million T cells. Higher diversity and more naive CD4+ cells were features of long-lived donors, compared to aged donors.

J lost 8 bases, V lost 7 bases, and 16 bases had no gene match. Germline lookup yields CDR1 MDHEN and CDR2 SYDVKM. CDR3 length equals 16 residues. V usage is TRBV28 and J usage is TRBJ2-5, with 10 nucleotides matching TRBD1. Sequenced: blood. The origin of this receptor is a woman aged 60-70 years in good health. The chain's CDR3 is CASTDTGTGVLFTQYF. As DNA, the CDR3 is TGTGCCAGCACCGATACCGGGACAGGGGTCTTGTTTACCCAGTACTTC.